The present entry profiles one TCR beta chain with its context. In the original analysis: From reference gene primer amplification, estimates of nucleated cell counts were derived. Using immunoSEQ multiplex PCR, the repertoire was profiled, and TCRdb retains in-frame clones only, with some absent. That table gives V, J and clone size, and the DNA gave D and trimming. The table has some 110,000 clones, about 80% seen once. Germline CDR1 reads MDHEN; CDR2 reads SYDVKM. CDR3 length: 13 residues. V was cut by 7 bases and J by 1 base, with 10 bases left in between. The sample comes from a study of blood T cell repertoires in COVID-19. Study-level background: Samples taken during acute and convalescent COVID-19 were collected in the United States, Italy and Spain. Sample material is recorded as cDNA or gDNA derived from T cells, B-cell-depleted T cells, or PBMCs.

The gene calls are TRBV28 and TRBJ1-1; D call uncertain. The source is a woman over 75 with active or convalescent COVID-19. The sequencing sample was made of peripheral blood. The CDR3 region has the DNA TGTGCCAGCAATCAACAACAGAACACTGAAGCTTTCTTT. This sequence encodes CASNQQQNTEAFF.